What follows are 28 T cell receptor beta chains derived from one specimen sequenced in a study of T cell changes during pregnancy in multiple sclerosis. Some clones are missing from TCRdb's copy, which holds only in-frame ones; the method was immunoSEQ multiplex PCR. The sample has roughly 58,000 clones, around 94% seen once. Specimen: CD8+ T cells from peripheral blood mononuclear cells, collected in the third trimester of pregnancy. The receptors come from a female donor with multiple sclerosis, enrolled in a pregnancy study.

The J gene is TRBJ2-6, the V gene TRBV6-1; TRBD2 is a possible D gene (6 bases). Germline loops: CDR1 MNHNS, CDR2 SASEGT. This CDR3 has 14 residues. CDR3 in amino acids: CAAGQGFGANVLTF. The CDR3 DNA sequence: TGTGCGGCGGGGCAAGGGTTTGGGGCCAACGTCCTGACTTTC.

The V gene is TRBV30, the J gene TRBJ2-2; 9 bases map to TRBD1. CDR3 length: 13 residues. In germline, CDR1 is GTSNPN, CDR2 SVGIG (reference sequence). With V trimmed by 4 bases and J by 4 bases, 1 base remained unmatched. This CDR3 reads CAWTDRGTGELFF. The DNA of the CDR3 is TGTGCCTGGACGGACAGGGGCACCGGGGAGCTGTTTTTT.

This sequence joins TRBV4-1 and TRBJ1-1; TRBD1 matches at 8 bases. The CDR3 has 11 residues. V lost 10 bases to trimming and J lost 2 bases; unmatched junction nucleotides: 0. CDR1 is MGHRA, CDR2 YSYEKL, per germline. The CDR3 nucleotides are TGCGCCACAGGGGGCAACACTGAAGCTTTCTTT. Translation: CATGGNTEAFF.

CDR3 sequence (DNA): TGTGCCAGTAGTCCTCCCGGGACAGCGTACTATGGCTACACCTTC. It yields the protein CASSPPGTAYYGYTF. This chain links TRBV19 with TRBJ1-2; 7 nucleotides line up with TRBD1. Germline CDR1 LNHDA, CDR2 SQIVND (reference sequence). V trimming: 5 bases; J trimming: 3 bases; junction bases outside the gene matches: 9. The CDR3 runs to 15 residues.

V is TRBV5-8 and J is TRBJ2-7, with 8 bases aligning to TRBD1. CDR3 size: 15 residues. Germline CDR1 is SGHTS and CDR2 is YDEGEE. V gave up 3 bases and J gave up 4 bases; unmatched junction bases: 9. The CDR3 DNA follows: TGTGCCAGCAGCTCCCGGGACAGGCCTACTTACGAGCAGTACTTC. Translating gives CASSSRDRPTYEQYF.

This clone occurred once. The chain recombines TRBV13 with TRBJ2-1; 10 nucleotides align to TRBD2. There are 15 residues in the CDR3. Germline V CDR1 and CDR2: PRHDT, FYEKMQ (reference sequence). Trimming took 5 bases from V and 4 from J; bases not matched to a gene: 5. The CDR3 coding sequence is TGTGCCAGCAGCCAAGGACTAGCGGAGTACAATGAGCAGTTCTTC. The encoded protein is CASSQGLAEYNEQFF.

This sequence joins TRBV9 and TRBJ2-1, with 8 bases fitting TRBD2. Germline CDR1 and CDR2: SGDLS and YYNGEE. The CDR3 has 15 residues. The trim removed 5 bases at V and 3 bases at J, leaving 7 bases unmatched. The CDR3 DNA reads as TGTGCCAGCAGAGGAGCGGGAGCCGGCTACAATGAGCAGTTCTTC. Translating gives CASRGAGAGYNEQFF. The variable domain in full, completed from reference TRBV9 and TRBJ2-1, reads DSGVTQTPKHLITATGQRVTLRCSPRSGDLSVYWYQQSLDQGLQFLIQYYNGEERAKGNILERFSAQQFPDLHSELNLSSLELGDSALYFCASRGAGAGYNEQFFGPGTRLTVL.

Here the CDR3 reads CASSQGQGGFDTQYF. CDR3 sequence (DNA): TGCGCCAGCAGCCAAGGGCAGGGTGGTTTCGATACGCAGTATTTT. The chain joins TRBV4-1 to TRBJ2-3, with a weak D call TRBD1 (5 bases). Trimming pared 1 base from V and 6 bases from J, leaving 14 bases between. The CDR3 has 15 amino acids. Germline assignment: CDR1 MGHRA and CDR2 YSYEKL.

This chain uses TRBV7-9 with TRBJ2-1, with D possibly TRBD1 on 5 matching bases. Germline CDR1 reads SEHNR; CDR2 reads FQNEAQ (reference sequence). CDR3 length: 16 amino acids. The germline V and J ends were trimmed by 1 base and 4 bases, with 14 bases remaining between them. CDR3 in DNA: TGTGCCAGCAGCTTAGTAGGGGTAGTTAGATACAATGAGCAGTTCTTC. Protein product: CASSLVGVVRYNEQFF. Supplemented by reference TRBV7-9 and TRBJ2-1, the full variable domain reads DTGVSQNPRHKITKRGQNVTFRCDPISEHNRLYWYRQTLGQGPEFLTYFQNEAQLEKSRLLSDRFSAERPKGSFSTLEIQRTEQGDSAMYLCASSLVGVVRYNEQFFGPGTRLTVL.

As for this clone: At one of its ends the junction is not consistent with the germline gene, which may arise from a read error. This rearrangement joins TRBV7-7 to TRBJ2-1; D ambiguous. Germline CDR1 is SSHAT and CDR2 is FNYEAQ (reference sequence). The CDR3 consists of 13 residues. The CDR3 protein is CASSPSTNNEQFF. The CDR3 DNA is TGTGCTAGCAGCCCGTCTACGAACAATGAGCAGTTCTTC.

This clone was detected once. The V and J genes are TRBV7-9 and TRBJ2-3; D is undetermined. With 5 bases removed from V and 3 bases from J, the gap between germline ends came to 6 bases. Per germline, CDR1 SEHNR and CDR2 FQNEAQ (reference sequence). This CDR3 is built from 12 residues. The chain's CDR3 is CASSPGTDTQYF. The CDR3 DNA reads as TGTGCCAGCAGCCCAGGTACAGATACGCAGTATTTT. Using reference TRBV7-9 and TRBJ2-3 for the parts outside the CDR3, the full variable domain is DTGVSQNPRHKITKRGQNVTFRCDPISEHNRLYWYRQTLGQGPEFLTYFQNEAQLEKSRLLSDRFSAERPKGSFSTLEIQRTEQGDSAMYLCASSPGTDTQYFGPGTRLTVL.

This clone was picked up one time. This chain joins TRBV11-2 and TRBJ1-1; D possibly corresponds to TRBD1 (5 bases). CDR1 is SGHAT and CDR2 is FQNNGV in the germline V gene. The CDR3 spans 15 residues. V gave up 1 base and J gave up 0 bases, with 9 bases separating them. CDR3 DNA: TGTGCCAGCAGCTTAGCCGACAGACTGAACACTGAAGCTTTCTTT. It specifies CASSLADRLNTEAFF.

This clone has only one observation. The chain links TRBV7-4 to TRBJ2-1; 13 nucleotides align to TRBD2. The CDR3 is 21 amino acids. Germline trimming cut 0 bases from V and 0 bases from J; bases unmatched to any gene: 11. Germline V CDR1 and CDR2: SGHVT, SQSDAQ. In nucleotides, the CDR3 is TGTGCCAGCAGCTTAGCGCCCCCGGGACTAGCGGGAAGGAGCTCCTACAATGAGCAGTTCTTC. Translation: CASSLAPPGLAGRSSYNEQFF.

This chain connects TRBV7-2 to TRBJ2-1; 10 positions agree with TRBD2. V trimming: 5 bases; J trimming: 6 bases; junction bases outside the gene matches: 10. CDR3 length: 16 amino acids. Germline CDR1 and CDR2: SGHTA and FQGNSA. This CDR3 reads CASSPWTSGQPNEQFF. The CDR3 bases are TGTGCCAGCAGCCCCTGGACTAGCGGACAACCCAATGAGCAGTTCTTC.

J is TRBJ2-7 and V is TRBV7-6; 7 nucleotides align to TRBD1. Germline V CDR1 and CDR2: SGHVS, FNYEAQ. The V and J ends lost 1 base and 6 bases, in that order; junction bases with no gene match: 9. This CDR3 comprises 15 residues. The CDR3 is CASSLGGFGTVEQYF. DNA of the CDR3: TGTGCCAGCAGCTTAGGGGGGTTTGGGACAGTCGAGCAGTACTTC.

The chain employs TRBV4-1 and TRBJ2-7; TRBD1 agrees at 11 bases. The germline gives CDR1 MGHRA, CDR2 YSYEKL. The V and J ends lost 3 bases and 4 bases, in that order; junction bases with no gene match: 8. The CDR3 consists of 16 residues. This chain's CDR3 is CASSQFAGQGEYEQYF. The CDR3 nucleotides are TGCGCCAGCAGCCAGTTCGCGGGACAGGGGGAATACGAGCAGTACTTC.

The CDR3 DNA sequence: TGCGCCAGCAGCTTGTTTCGGGACAGCCTGAACACTGAAGCTTTCTTT. Amino acids: CASSLFRDSLNTEAFF. This rearrangement joins TRBV5-1 to TRBJ1-1; 7 nucleotides align to TRBD1. The CDR3 is 16 amino acids. Germline CDR1 and CDR2: SGHRS and YFSETQ. V was clipped by 1 base and J by 0 bases; unmatched bases: 6.

The chain has TRBV7-8 and TRBJ1-5, with D possibly being TRBD1 (5 bases). Germline values: CDR1 SGHVS, CDR2 FQNEAQ. The ends were cut back, 2 bases at V and 2 bases at J, with 13 bases in the middle. The CDR3 length is 16 residues. CDR3 protein: CASSLSWGAGNQPQHF. The CDR3 DNA is TGTGCCAGCAGCTTATCTTGGGGCGCGGGCAATCAGCCCCAGCATTTT.

V and J are TRBV19 and TRBJ2-7; the D gene is possibly TRBD1 (6 bases). The germline CDR1 and CDR2 sequences are LNHDA and SQIVND (reference sequence). Trimming left V 5 bases short and J 0 bases short, with 17 bases between. The CDR3 is made up of 16 amino acids. The CDR3 is CASSPQLQTGSYEQYF. CDR3 DNA: TGTGCCAGTAGTCCCCAACTCCAGACAGGCTCCTACGAGCAGTACTTC.

CDR3 coding DNA: TGTGCCAGCAGCTCCCCCGGGACAGCTCTTACCTACGAGCAGTACTTC. Amino acids: CASSSPGTALTYEQYF. The J gene is TRBJ2-7, the V gene TRBV11-2; 7 bases align to TRBD1. The CDR3 extends over 16 amino acids. Germline CDR1 reads SGHAT; CDR2 reads FQNNGV. After removal of 4 bases from V and 2 bases from J, the junction contained 11 bases not matched to a gene.

This chain connects TRBV4-1 to TRBJ1-4; possible D gene TRBD1, 5 bases. Germline CDR1 reads MGHRA; CDR2 reads YSYEKL. With 0 bases removed from V and 14 bases from J, the gap between germline ends came to 19 bases. The CDR3 runs 15 residues. CDR3: CASSQEPQPARGLFF. The CDR3 DNA is TGCGCCAGCAGCCAAGAGCCACAGCCCGCCCGGGGGCTGTTTTTT.

The J gene is TRBJ1-4, the V gene TRBV14; D might be TRBD1 (6 bases). CDR1 is SGHDN and CDR2 is FVKESK in the germline V gene. This CDR3 comprises 14 residues. V lost 6 bases to trimming and J lost 8 bases, with 16 bases between them. The CDR3 DNA is TGTGCCAGCAGTTTAGACCCGGGGGGCGAAAAACTGTTTTTT. Protein: CASSLDPGGEKLFF.

This chain joins TRBV10-3 and TRBJ2-7, with a tentative D call TRBD1 (5 bases). The V end lost 7 bases, the J end lost 7 bases, and 17 bases lay between the germline ends. Germline V gene lookup returns CDR1 ENHRY and CDR2 SYGVKD. CDR3 length equals 13 residues. CDR3 sequence reads: CAIKGELKGEQYF. CDR3 nucleotide sequence: TGTGCCATCAAGGGCGAACTTAAGGGGGAGCAGTACTTC.

V usage is TRBV5-4 and J usage is TRBJ2-1; 14 bases match TRBD2. CDR1 and CDR2 from the germline V gene are SGHNT and YYREEE (reference sequence). The CDR3 spans 18 residues. V lost 3 bases to trimming and J lost 8 bases; unmatched junction nucleotides: 13. CDR3: CASSWGGAGTSGSYEQFF. Here the CDR3 DNA reads TGTGCCAGCAGCTGGGGTGGGGCGGGGACTAGCGGGAGCTATGAGCAGTTCTTC.

This CDR3 is CASSAGTATYEQYF. CDR3 in DNA: TGTGCCAGTAGTGCCGGGACAGCGACCTACGAGCAGTACTTC. J is TRBJ2-7 and V is TRBV19, with 7 bases fitting TRBD1. Losses at the gene ends were 5 bases for V and 2 bases for J; bases not matched to a gene: 6. The CDR3 runs to 14 residues. The V gene's germline CDR1 is LNHDA and CDR2 SQIVND (reference sequence).

The chain employs TRBV28 and TRBJ2-7; TRBD2 aligns across 7 bases. From germline, CDR1 is MDHEN and CDR2 SYDVKM. The CDR3 has 14 residues. The ends lost 3 bases at V and 2 bases at J; junction bases unmatched: 4. The CDR3 loop is CASSFPAGAYEQYF. CDR3 bases: TGTGCCAGCAGTTTTCCGGCGGGAGCCTACGAGCAGTACTTC. Together with reference TRBV28 and TRBJ2-7, the CDR3 gives the full variable domain: DVKVTQSSRYLVKRTGEKVFLECVQDMDHENMFWYRQDPGLGLRLIYFSYDVKMKEKGDIPEGYSVSREKKERFSLILESASTNQTSMYLCASSFPAGAYEQYFGPGTRLTVT.

The CDR3 protein is CASSIAASRRETQYF. CDR3 coding DNA: TGTGCCAGTAGTATAGCTGCTAGCAGGAGGGAGACCCAGTACTTC. The chain uses TRBV19 and TRBJ2-5; D possibly corresponds to TRBD2 (5 bases). Trimming pared 1 base from V and 5 bases from J, leaving 14 bases between. This CDR3 is 15 amino acids long. CDR1 and CDR2 (germline): LNHDA, SQIVND (reference sequence).

This chain joins TRBV7-2 and TRBJ2-7, with D perhaps TRBD2 (7 bases). Germline lookup yields CDR1 SGHTA and CDR2 FQGNSA. CDR3 size: 15 residues. Trimming took 4 bases from V and 3 from J, leaving 16 bases between them. The CDR3 DNA reads as TGTGCCAGCAGCTGGGGATTGGGAGGGGGCTACGAGCAGTACTTC. The encoded protein is CASSWGLGGGYEQYF.